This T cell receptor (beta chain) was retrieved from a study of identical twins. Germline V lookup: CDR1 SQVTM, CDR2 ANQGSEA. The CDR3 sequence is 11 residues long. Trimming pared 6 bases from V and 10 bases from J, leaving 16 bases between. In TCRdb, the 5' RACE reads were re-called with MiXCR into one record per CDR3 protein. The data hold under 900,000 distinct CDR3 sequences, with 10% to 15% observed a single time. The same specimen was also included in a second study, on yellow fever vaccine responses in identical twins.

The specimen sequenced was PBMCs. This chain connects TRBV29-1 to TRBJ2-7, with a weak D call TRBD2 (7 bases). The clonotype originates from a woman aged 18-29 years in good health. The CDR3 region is CSVGGLADQYF. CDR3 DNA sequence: TGCAGCGTGGGGGGCCTAGCGGATCAGTACTTC.